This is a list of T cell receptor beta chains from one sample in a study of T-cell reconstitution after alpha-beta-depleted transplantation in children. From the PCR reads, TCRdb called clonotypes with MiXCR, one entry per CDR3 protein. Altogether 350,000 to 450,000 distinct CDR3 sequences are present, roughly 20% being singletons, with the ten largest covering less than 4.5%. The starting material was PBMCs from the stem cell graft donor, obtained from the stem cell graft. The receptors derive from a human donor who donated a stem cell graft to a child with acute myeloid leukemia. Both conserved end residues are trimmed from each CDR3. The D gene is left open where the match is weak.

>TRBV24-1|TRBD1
ATSDFGAGGKVSGELF
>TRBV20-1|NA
CAPEPHSFRRDTQY
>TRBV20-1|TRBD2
SARAMAGGPVEQY
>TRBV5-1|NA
ASSLNKDEQF
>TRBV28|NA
ASRDLIENTEAF
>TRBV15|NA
ATSRTPNTGELF
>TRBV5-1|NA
ASSLAPSGANVLT
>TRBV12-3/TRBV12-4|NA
ASSIRDGRYNEQF
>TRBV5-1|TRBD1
ASSRDRGSCH
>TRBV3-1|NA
ASSQDWRGRMETQY
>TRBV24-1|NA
ATSDLSSPDTQY
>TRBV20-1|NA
SASQSGVYEQY
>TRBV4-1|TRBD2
ASSQGSGRAEAEQF
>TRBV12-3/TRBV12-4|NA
ASSFRVQGQAF
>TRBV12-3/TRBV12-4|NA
ASRRTTTDTQY
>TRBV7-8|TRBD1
ASSMDRGGTEAF
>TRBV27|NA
ASSLLAPSGANVLT
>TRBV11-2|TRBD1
ASSSNRDRGRGTEAF
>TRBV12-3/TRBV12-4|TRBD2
ASILSPGDYTDTQY
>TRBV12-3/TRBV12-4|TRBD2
ASRGGLARWELF